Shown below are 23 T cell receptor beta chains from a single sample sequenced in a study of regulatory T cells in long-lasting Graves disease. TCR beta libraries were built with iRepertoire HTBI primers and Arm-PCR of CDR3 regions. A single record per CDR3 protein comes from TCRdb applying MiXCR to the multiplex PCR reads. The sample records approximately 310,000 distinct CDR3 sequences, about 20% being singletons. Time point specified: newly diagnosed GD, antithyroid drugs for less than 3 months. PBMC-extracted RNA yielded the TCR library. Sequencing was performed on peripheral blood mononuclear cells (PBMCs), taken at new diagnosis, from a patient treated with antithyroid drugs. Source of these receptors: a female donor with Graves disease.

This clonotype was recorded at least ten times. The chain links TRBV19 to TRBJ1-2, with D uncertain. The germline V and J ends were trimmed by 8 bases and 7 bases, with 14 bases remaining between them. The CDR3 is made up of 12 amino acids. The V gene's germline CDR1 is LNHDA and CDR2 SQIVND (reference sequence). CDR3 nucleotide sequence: TGTGCCAGTCAGAGTTTGACAAGTGGCTACACCTTC. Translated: CASQSLTSGYTF.

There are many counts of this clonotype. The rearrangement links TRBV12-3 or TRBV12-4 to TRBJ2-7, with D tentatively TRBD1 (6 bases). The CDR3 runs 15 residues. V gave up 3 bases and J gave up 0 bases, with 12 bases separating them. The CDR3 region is CASSLQGLSSYEQYF. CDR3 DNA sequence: TGTGCCAGCAGTTTGCAGGGGCTAAGCTCCTACGAGCAGTACTTC.

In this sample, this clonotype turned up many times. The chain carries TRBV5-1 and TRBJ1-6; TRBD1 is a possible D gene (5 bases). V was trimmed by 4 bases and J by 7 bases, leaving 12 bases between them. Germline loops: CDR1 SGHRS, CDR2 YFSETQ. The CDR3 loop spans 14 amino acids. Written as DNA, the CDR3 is TGCGCCAGCAGCCTGGGACGGTCAAATTCACCCCTCCACTTT. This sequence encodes CASSLGRSNSPLHF.

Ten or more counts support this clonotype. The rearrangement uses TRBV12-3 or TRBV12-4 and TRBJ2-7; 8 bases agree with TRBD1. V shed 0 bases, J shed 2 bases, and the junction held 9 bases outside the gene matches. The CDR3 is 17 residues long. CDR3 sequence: CASSLARSRQGTYEQYF. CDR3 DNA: TGTGCCAGCAGTTTAGCCAGATCGAGACAGGGGACCTACGAGCAGTACTTC.

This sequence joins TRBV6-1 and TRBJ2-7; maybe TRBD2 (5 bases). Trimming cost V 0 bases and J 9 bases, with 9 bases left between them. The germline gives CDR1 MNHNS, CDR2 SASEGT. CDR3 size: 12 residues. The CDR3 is CASSEAPGSQYF. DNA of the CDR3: TGTGCCAGCAGTGAAGCACCGGGGTCGCAGTACTTC.

The CDR3 here is CASIDSGGRRQYF. CDR3 DNA sequence: TGTGCCAGTATTGACTCAGGGGGCCGGCGGCAGTACTTC. The chain is built from TRBV19 and TRBJ2-7; TRBD1 matches at 8 bases. The CDR3 covers 13 residues. Germline CDR1 and CDR2: LNHDA and SQIVND (reference sequence). V shed 7 bases and J 9 bases; nucleotides not matched to a gene: 11. Full variable domain (remainder filled in from reference TRBV19 and TRBJ2-7): DGGITQSPKYLFRKEGQNVTLSCEQNLNHDAMYWYRQDPGQGLRLIYYSQIVNDFQKGDIAEGYSVSREKKESFPLTVTSAQKNPTAFYLCASIDSGGRRQYFGPGTRLTVT.

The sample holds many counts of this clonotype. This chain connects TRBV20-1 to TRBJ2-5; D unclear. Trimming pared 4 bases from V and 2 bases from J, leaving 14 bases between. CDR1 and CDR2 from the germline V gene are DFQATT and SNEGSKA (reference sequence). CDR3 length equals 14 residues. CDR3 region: CSATSLLHQETQYF. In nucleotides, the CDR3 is TGCAGTGCTACCTCTTTACTACATCAAGAGACCCAGTACTTC.

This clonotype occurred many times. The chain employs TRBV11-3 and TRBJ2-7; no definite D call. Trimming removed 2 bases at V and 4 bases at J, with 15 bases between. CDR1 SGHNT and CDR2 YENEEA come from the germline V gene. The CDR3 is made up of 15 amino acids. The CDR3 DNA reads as TGTGCCAGCAGCTTAAGTCCCCGATCCTCTTACGAGCAGTACTTC. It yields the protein CASSLSPRSSYEQYF.

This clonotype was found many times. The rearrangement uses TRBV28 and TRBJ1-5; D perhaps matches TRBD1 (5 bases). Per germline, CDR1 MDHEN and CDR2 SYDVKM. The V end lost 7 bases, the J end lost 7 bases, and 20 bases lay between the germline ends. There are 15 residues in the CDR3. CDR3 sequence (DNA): TGTGCCAGCAAGTTTTATAGGTCAGGGAGCCAGCCCCAGCATTTT. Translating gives CASKFYRSGSQPQHF.

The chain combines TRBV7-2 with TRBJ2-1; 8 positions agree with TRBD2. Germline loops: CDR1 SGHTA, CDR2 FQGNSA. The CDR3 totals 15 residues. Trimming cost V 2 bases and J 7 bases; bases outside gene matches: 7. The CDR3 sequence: CASSLSAGGTNEQFF. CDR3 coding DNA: TGTGCCAGCAGCTTATCTGCGGGAGGAACGAATGAGCAGTTCTTC.

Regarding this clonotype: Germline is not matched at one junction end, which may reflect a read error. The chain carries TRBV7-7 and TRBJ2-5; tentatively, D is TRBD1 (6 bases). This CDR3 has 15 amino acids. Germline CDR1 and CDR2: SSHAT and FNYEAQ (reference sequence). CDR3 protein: CASSSRPDSQETQYF. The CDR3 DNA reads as TGTGCTAGCAGCAGCCGCCCGGACAGCCAAGAGACCCAGTACTTC.

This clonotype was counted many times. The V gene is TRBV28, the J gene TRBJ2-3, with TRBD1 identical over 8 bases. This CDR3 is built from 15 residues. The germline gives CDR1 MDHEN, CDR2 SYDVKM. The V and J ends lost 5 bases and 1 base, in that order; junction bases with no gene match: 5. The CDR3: CASSLSGQGTDTQYF. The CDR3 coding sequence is TGTGCCAGCAGTCTATCGGGACAGGGCACAGATACGCAGTATTTT.

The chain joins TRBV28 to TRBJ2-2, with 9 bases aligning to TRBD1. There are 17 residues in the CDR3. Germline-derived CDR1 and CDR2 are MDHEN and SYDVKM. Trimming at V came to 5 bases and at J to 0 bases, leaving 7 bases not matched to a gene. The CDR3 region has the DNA TGTGCCAGCAGTACCCCCGGGACAGGGACGAACACCGGGGAGCTGTTTTTT. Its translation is CASSTPGTGTNTGELFF.

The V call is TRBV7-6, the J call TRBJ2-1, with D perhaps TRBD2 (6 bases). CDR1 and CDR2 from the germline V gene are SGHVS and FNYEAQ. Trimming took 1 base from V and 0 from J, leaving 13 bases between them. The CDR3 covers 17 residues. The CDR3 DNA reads TGTGCCAGCAGCTTAGGTGTAGCGGCGAGCTCCTACAATGAGCAGTTCTTC. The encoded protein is CASSLGVAASSYNEQFF.

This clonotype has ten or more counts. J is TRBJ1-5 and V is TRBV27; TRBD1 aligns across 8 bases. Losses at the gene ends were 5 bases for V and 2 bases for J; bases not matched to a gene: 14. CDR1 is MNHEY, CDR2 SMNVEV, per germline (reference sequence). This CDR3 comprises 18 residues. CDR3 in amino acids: CASSLNIPGGAGNQPQHF. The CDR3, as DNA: TGTGCCAGCAGTCTAAACATTCCAGGGGGCGCAGGCAATCAGCCCCAGCATTTT.

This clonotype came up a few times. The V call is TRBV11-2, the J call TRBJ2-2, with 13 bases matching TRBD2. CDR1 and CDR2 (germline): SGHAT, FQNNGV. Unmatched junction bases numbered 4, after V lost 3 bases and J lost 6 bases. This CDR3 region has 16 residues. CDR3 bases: TGTGCCAGCAGCTTTCCGGGACTAGCGGGATCCGGGGAGCTGTTTTTT. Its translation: CASSFPGLAGSGELFF.

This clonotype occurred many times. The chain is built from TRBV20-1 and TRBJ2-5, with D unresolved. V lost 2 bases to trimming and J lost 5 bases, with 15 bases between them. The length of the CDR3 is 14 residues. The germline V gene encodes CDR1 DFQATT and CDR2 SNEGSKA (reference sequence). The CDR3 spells CSARSSKGRETQYF. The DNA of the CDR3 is TGCAGTGCTAGATCCTCGAAAGGGCGGGAGACCCAGTACTTC.

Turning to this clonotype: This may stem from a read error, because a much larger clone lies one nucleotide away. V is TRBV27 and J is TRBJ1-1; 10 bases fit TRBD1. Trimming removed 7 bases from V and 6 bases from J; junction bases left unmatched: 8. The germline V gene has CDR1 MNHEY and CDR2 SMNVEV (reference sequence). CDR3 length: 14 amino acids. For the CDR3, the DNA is TGTGCCAGCAAACTAGACAGGGGGCTGGCTGAAGCTTTCTTT. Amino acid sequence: CASKLDRGLAEAFF.

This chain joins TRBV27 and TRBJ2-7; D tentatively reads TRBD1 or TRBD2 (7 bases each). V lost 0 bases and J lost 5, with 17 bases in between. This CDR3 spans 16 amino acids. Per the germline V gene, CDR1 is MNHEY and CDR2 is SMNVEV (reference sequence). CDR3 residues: CASSLSRGGAWDEQYF. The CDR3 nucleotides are TGTGCCAGCAGTTTATCCAGGGGGGGTGCTTGGGACGAGCAGTACTTC.

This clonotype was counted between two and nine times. In DNA form, the CDR3 reads TGCGCCAGCAGCTTGGCTTTCGGTGAGCAGTTCTTC. It yields the protein CASSLAFGEQFF. The chain has TRBV5-1 and TRBJ2-1; D gene uncertain. CDR1 and CDR2 (germline): SGHRS, YFSETQ. The CDR3 totals 12 residues. Trimming took off 0 bases at V and 9 bases at J, with 7 bases between the two ends.

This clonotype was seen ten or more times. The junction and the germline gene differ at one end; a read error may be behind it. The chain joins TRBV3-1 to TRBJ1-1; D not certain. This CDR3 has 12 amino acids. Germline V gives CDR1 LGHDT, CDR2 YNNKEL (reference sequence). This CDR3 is CASSPGNAEAFF. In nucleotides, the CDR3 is TGTGCCAGCAGCCCGGGGAACGCTGAAGCTTTCTTT.

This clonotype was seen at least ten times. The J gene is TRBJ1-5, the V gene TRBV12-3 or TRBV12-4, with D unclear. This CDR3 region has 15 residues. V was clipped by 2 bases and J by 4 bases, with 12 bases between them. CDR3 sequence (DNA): TGTGCCAGCAGTTTATTAGTCAGCGGGAATCAGCCCCAGCATTTT. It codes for CASSLLVSGNQPQHF.

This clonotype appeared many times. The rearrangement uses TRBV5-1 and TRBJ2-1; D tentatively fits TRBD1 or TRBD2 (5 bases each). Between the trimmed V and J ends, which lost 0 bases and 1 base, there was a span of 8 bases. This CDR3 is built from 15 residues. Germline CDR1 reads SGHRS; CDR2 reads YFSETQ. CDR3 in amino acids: CASSLEGESYNEQFF. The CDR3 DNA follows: TGCGCCAGCAGCTTGGAAGGGGAGTCCTACAATGAGCAGTTCTTC.